This T cell receptor beta chain was sequenced during a study of cytomegalovirus exposure and HLA in healthy donors. Background on the study: A subsequent analysis stated that the 90 to 150 validation repertoires were run on the same platform as the roughly 710 first-cohort repertoires. Study-level findings and limits: Confirmation in vitro established that three CMV-associated chains were specific for CMV antigens. Subsequent analysis found a tendency for first-cohort TCR clusters to co-occur within the 90 to 150 validation repertoires. Rarity characterized most TCR sequences, yet some public TCRs appeared in many donors.

About this clone itself: Its antigen is as yet unknown.

Produced via immunoSEQ multiplex PCR; TCRdb's table is partial and in-frame only. The repertoire holds around 190,000 clones, with 85% as singletons. The CDR3 extends over 14 amino acids. V dropped 4 bases and J dropped 2 bases, with 12 bases sitting between them. Germline V gives CDR1 KGHSH, CDR2 LQKENI. The material sequenced was PBMCs. This sequence joins TRBV18 and TRBJ2-7, with unresolved D. The sequence came from a man aged 18 to 35 in good health and CMV-seropositive. The CDR3, as DNA: TGTGCCAGCTCACTGACCAGGCAGACCTACGAGCAGTACTTC. Translated, it gives CASSLTRQTYEQYF. The variable domain in full, completed from reference TRBV18 and TRBJ2-7, reads NAGVMQNPRHLVRRRGQEARLRCSPMKGHSHVYWYRQLPEEGLKFMVYLQKENIIDESGMPKERFSAEFPKEGPSILRIQQVVRGDSAAYFCASSLTRQTYEQYFGPGTRLTVT.